The present T cell receptor (beta chain) was sequenced within a study of blood T cell repertoires in COVID-19. Study-level information: T cells, B-cell-depleted T cells, or PBMCs supplied cDNA or gDNA.

This table comes from immunoSEQ multiplex PCR, and its TCRdb copy is limited to in-frame clones, with some not included. The table shows some 190,000 clones, with 80% occurring only once. In germline, CDR1 is LNHDA, CDR2 SQIVND (reference sequence). V dropped 7 bases and J dropped 9; count of bases not matched to a gene: 12. This CDR3 has 15 amino acids. The chain carries TRBV19 and TRBJ1-6, with TRBD1 matching 7 bases. The sequenced sample consisted of peripheral blood. This TCR was sampled from a man aged 55 to 69 with acute or convalescent COVID-19. DNA for the CDR3: TGTGCCAGTAATAATCAGGGGGTGGTTAGTTCACCCCTCCACTTT. Translation: CASNNQGVVSSPLHF.